This entry describes one T cell receptor (beta chain). This entry belongs to a study of blood T cell repertoires in COVID-19. The repertoire was sequenced with immunoSEQ multiplex PCR; TCRdb's copy has only in-frame clones and lacks some. Here the sample spans around 230,000 clones, around 88% being singletons. Germline V gene sequence: CDR1 SNHLY, CDR2 FYNNEI. The CDR3 is made up of 13 amino acids. J lost 6 bases, V lost 6 bases, and 1 base had no gene match. Sequenced input: PBMCs or T cells enriched from blood (not recorded which). The sequence derives from a woman in her thirties or forties with acute COVID-19. The rearrangement links TRBV2 to TRBJ2-2; 10 bases line up with TRBD2. The CDR3 sequence: CASSSGGAGELFF. The CDR3 DNA is TGTGCCAGCAGCAGCGGGGGGGCCGGGGAGCTGTTTTTT.